This record looks at one TCR beta chain sequence and its context. Its antigen is currently unknown. These data belong to a study of T cell responses to AZD1222 COVID-19 vaccine. Assay used: immunoSEQ multiplex PCR; TCRdb lists only in-frame clones, some missing. Here the sample spans approximately 100,000 clones, 90% being singletons. Study-level points and caveats: Close to half of spike-specific TCRs reportedly recognize unmutated variant regions. Clonal diversity was possibly underestimated, and the donors were mostly white British, with more females. Seropositive AZD1222 recipients at baseline numbered only five or six. Once two AZD1222 doses were given, Spike-specific TCR breadth and depth went up.

Germline CDR1 is LGHNT and CDR2 is FRNRAP. Trimming removed 5 bases at V and 0 bases at J, with 8 bases between. The CDR3 extends over 14 amino acids. The sequence was collected from an adult in good health. Sequencing was performed on peripheral blood, taken on day 0 of AZD1222 vaccination. The gene calls are TRBV12-5 and TRBJ1-5; D gene uncertain. Written as DNA, the CDR3 is TGTGCTAGTGGTCCAGAGAATAGCAATCAGCCCCAGCATTTT. Translated, it gives CASGPENSNQPQHF.